The clone carrying this TCR beta chain has ten or more counts. These data belong to a study of T cells in Graves' hyperthyroidism and ophthalmopathy. This CDR3 contains 15 residues. Germline lookup yields CDR1 KGHSH and CDR2 LQKENI. V lost 5 bases and J 5 bases, leaving 19 bases between the germline ends. There were TCR beta CDR3 regions amplified from RNA transcripts. HTBI primers were used for first-round RT-PCR of the TCR CDR3. From the multiplex PCR reads, TCRdb called clonotypes with MiXCR, one entry per CDR3 protein. The sample lists about 100,000 distinct CDR3 sequences, about a sixth occurring once.

Sequenced: blood. The clonotype comes from a woman between 45 and 65 years old with Graves' hyperthyroidism. This chain joins TRBV18 and TRBJ2-7, with a possible D match to TRBD2 (5 bases). DNA for the CDR3: TGTGCCAGCTCAGAGACGGTTGGCGGGTTCAACGAGCAGTACGTC. It is translated as CASSETVGGFNEQYV.